In its sample, the clone carrying this TCR beta chain was seen once. Assay: immunoSEQ multiplex PCR; the TCRdb copy retains only in-frame clones and omits some. The data show 150,000 to 200,000 clones, 85% to 95% seen once. The data were obtained in a study of control samples from healthy donors and cancer patients. The germline V gene has CDR1 KGHDR and CDR2 SFDVKD. Losses at the gene ends were 10 bases for V and 7 bases for J; bases not matched to a gene: 23. The CDR3 is made up of 17 amino acids. The receptor comes from a young man in good health. The chain carries TRBV24-1 and TRBJ2-7, with 8 bases identical to TRBD2. The sequencing sample was made of blood. The CDR3 loop reads CATHCHSKWLAGHEQYF. In DNA form, the CDR3 reads TGTGCCACACATTGCCATAGTAAATGGTTAGCGGGACATGAGCAGTACTTC.